A selection of T cell receptor beta chains follows, all from one sample in a study of regulatory T cells in long-lasting Graves disease. TCRdb called the multiplex PCR reads again in MiXCR, with one record for every CDR3 protein. The sample consists of 550,000 to 700,000 distinct CDR3 sequences, about 16% of them appearing once. These data were likewise used in another study, on T cells in Graves' hyperthyroidism and ophthalmopathy.

Sequencing used peripheral blood mononuclear cells (PBMCs), obtained at new diagnosis, from a patient treated with antithyroid drugs. The receptors here all came from a man younger than 35 with Graves disease. The CDR3 runs from the conserved cysteine through the conserved F or W. D genes are given only for firm matches.

J	D	length	V	CDR3
TRBJ1-1	.	13	TRBV6-1	CASKTSPTTEAFF
TRBJ2-1	.	14	TRBV20-1	CSAGRTALNNEQFF
TRBJ2-3	.	12	TRBV2	CASRERADTQYF
TRBJ2-4	TRBD2	16	TRBV5-1	CASSMGVAGESGIQYF
TRBJ2-5	.	11	TRBV3-1	CPSSLVETQYF
TRBJ1-4	TRBD1	15	TRBV3-1	CASSQSRTGREKLFF
TRBJ1-2	.	15	TRBV2	CASSGAGAGGNGYTF
TRBJ2-2	TRBD2	15	TRBV19	CASTVLAGVPGELFF
TRBJ1-6	.	15	TRBV27	CASSRTVFYNSPLHF
TRBJ1-2	.	13	TRBV4-2	CASSPLTGYGYTF
TRBJ1-1	TRBD1	16	TRBV18	CASSPRGDRADTEAFF
TRBJ2-1	TRBD2	17	TRBV2	CAEPRKLLAGGPGEQFF
TRBJ2-1	.	13	TRBV12-5	CARSRMVSNEQFF
TRBJ2-2	.	12	TRBV12-3/TRBV12-4	CASSPLPGKLFF
TRBJ2-7	.	14	TRBV10-2	CASRPPGRSYEQYF
TRBJ2-7	.	13	TRBV27	CASSVEGGHEQYF
TRBJ1-4	.	12	TRBV28	CASRRFREKLFF
TRBJ2-1	.	16	TRBV20-1	CSANGLEGSSYNEQFF
TRBJ1-2	.	17	TRBV7-9	CASTHRALGSDNYGYTF
TRBJ1-1	.	13	TRBV10-3	CAIKKDMNTEAFF
TRBJ1-1	.	11	TRBV6-1	CASSPGGQAFF
TRBJ2-3	TRBD2	15	TRBV6-2/TRBV6-3	CASRGAGGPADTQYF
TRBJ2-1	TRBD2	16	TRBV9	CASSPAGLASYNEQFF
TRBJ2-7	TRBD2	16	TRBV9	CASSVDPAGLTGEQYF
TRBJ1-2	TRBD1	13	TRBV3-1	CASSQEGTAGYTF
TRBJ2-1	TRBD2	16	TRBV27	CASSASPGGSYNEQFF
TRBJ2-1	TRBD2	15	TRBV20-1	CSAVLLAGGRNEQFF
TRBJ2-7	TRBD2	12	TRBV19	CASGLAGAEQYF
TRBJ1-2	.	13	TRBV5-4	CASSFPEEYGYTF
TRBJ2-1	TRBD2	17	TRBV5-1	CASSLTETSGRVNEQFF
TRBJ1-5	.	14	TRBV2	CASSETGGYRPQHF
TRBJ1-5	.	14	TRBV11-2	CASSLEQDNQPQHF
TRBJ1-6	.	16	TRBV2	CASSEGGRSGNSPLHF
TRBJ2-5	TRBD2	14	TRBV10-3	CAIAEAGYKETQYF
TRBJ2-1	TRBD1	15	TRBV5-1	CASSFRDRTFNEQFF
TRBJ2-3	.	11	TRBV20-1	CSARITDTQYF
TRBJ1-3	.	15	TRBV28	CASKSGGLSGNTIYF
TRBJ2-3	TRBD1	16	TRBV7-2	CASSLTGTGSTDTQYF
TRBJ2-3	.	13	TRBV6-1	CATLAEPTDTQYF
TRBJ2-7	.	16	TRBV28	CASSFSRGGPPYEQYF
TRBJ1-1	.	15	TRBV7-9	CASSLSWGAGTEAFF
TRBJ2-3	TRBD2	15	TRBV30	CAWVHGGSGRDTQYF
TRBJ2-3	TRBD1	14	TRBV12-3/TRBV12-4	CASSPDRETDTQYF
TRBJ2-5	TRBD1	15	TRBV2	CASSRQGASVETQYF
TRBJ2-7	TRBD1	16	TRBV7-8	CASSWGLEGARGEQYF